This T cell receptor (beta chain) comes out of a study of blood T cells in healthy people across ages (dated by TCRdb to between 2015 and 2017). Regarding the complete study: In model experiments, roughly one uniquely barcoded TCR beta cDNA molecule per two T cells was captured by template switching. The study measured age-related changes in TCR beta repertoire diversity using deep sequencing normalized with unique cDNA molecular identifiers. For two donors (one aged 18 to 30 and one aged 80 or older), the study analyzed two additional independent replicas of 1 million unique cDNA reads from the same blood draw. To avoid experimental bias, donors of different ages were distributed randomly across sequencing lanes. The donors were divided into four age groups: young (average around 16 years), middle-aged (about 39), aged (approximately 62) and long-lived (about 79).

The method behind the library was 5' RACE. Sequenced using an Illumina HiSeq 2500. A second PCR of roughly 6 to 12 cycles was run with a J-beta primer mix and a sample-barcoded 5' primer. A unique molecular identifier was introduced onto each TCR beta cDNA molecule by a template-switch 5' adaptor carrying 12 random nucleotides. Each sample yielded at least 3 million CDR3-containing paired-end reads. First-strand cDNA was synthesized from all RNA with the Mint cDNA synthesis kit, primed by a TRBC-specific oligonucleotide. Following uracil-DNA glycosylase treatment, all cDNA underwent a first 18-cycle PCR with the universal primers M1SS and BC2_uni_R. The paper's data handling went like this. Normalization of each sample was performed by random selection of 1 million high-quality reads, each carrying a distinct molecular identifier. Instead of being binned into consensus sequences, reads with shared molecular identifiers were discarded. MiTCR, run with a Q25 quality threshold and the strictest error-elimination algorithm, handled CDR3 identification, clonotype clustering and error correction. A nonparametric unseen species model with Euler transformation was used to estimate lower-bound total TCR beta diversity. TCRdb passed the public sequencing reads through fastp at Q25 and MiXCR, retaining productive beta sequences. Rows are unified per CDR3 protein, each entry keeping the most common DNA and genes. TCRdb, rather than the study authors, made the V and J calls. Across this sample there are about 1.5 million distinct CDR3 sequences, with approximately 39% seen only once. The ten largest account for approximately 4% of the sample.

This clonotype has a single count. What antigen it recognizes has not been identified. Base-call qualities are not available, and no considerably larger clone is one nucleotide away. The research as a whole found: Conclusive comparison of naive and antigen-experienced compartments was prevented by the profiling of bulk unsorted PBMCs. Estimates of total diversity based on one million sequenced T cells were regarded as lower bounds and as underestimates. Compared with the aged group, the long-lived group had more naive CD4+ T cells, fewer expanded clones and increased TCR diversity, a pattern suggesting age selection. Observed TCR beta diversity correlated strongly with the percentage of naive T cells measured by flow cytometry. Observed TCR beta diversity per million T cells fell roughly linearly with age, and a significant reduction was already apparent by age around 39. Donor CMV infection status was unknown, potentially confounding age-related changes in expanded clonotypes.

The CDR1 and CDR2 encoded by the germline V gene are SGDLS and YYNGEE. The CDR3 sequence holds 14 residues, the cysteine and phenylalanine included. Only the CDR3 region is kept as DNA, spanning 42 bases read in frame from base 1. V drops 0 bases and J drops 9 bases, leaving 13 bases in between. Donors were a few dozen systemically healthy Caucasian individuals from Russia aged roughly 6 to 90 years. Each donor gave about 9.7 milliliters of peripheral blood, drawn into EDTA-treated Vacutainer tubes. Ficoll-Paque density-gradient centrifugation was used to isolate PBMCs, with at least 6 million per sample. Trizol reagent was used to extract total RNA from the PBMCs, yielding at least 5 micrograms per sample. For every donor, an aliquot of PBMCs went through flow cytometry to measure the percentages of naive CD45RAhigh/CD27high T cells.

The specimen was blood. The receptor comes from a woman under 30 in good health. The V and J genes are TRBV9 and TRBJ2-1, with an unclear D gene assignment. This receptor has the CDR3 CASSVGTNWGEQFF. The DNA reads TGTGCCAGCAGCGTAGGAACTAACTGGGGTGAGCAGTTCTTC.